Each of the 24 T cell receptor beta chains below was sequenced from the same sample in a study of radiation and T cells in renal cell carcinoma. Time point in this sample: blood 2 weeks post-SBRT. Treatment noted: 15 Gy SBRT to primary tumor, nephrectomy 4 weeks later. Sequencing used immunoSEQ multiplex PCR; TCRdb keeps in-frame clones, though not all of them. Among about 150,000 clones listed, approximately 88% were seen once. The material sequenced was blood, taken from a patient whose treatment included radiotherapy and nephrectomy. All receptors come from a woman between 45 and 60 years old with renal cell carcinoma.

The chain recombines TRBV5-6 with TRBJ2-1, with TRBD2 matching over 7 bases. CDR1 is SGHDT and CDR2 is YYEEEE in the germline V gene. The CDR3 runs to 15 residues. Germline trimming cut 2 bases from V and 8 bases from J; bases unmatched to any gene: 10. The CDR3 spells CASSLYGGSIDEQFF. CDR3 in DNA: TGTGCCAGCAGCTTATACGGGGGGAGTATAGATGAGCAGTTCTTC. Complete variable domain (other parts from reference TRBV5-6 and TRBJ2-1): DAGVTQSPTHLIKTRGQQVTLRCSPKSGHDTVSWYQQALGQGPQFIFQYYEEEERQRGNFPDRFSGHQFPNYSSELNVNALLLGDSALYLCASSLYGGSIDEQFFGPGTRLTVL.

This chain connects TRBV7-9 to TRBJ2-1; 7 bases line up with TRBD1. The CDR3 has 16 residues. J lost 4 bases, V lost 6 bases, and 12 bases had no gene match. Germline CDR1 SEHNR, CDR2 FQNEAQ (reference sequence). For the CDR3, the DNA is TGTGCCAGCAGACCCGACCCAGGGGGAACATACAATGAGCAGTTCTTC. Protein: CASRPDPGGTYNEQFF.

The chain couples TRBV7-6 to TRBJ1-2; D is undetermined. CDR3 length: 13 residues. Trimming took off 1 base at V and 3 bases at J, with 6 bases between the two ends. From germline, CDR1 is SGHVS and CDR2 FNYEAQ. The CDR3 loop is CASSLGQHYGYTF. The CDR3 DNA reads TGTGCCAGCAGCTTAGGGCAGCACTATGGCTACACCTTC.

The chain carries TRBV25-1 and TRBJ2-6; D possibly corresponds to TRBD2 (6 bases). CDR3 length: 17 residues. CDR1 is MGHDK and CDR2 is SYGVNS in the germline V gene. Trimming cost V 2 bases and J 0 bases, with 11 bases left between them. The CDR3: CASSEAGTFSGANVLTF. As DNA, the CDR3 is TGTGCCAGCAGTGAAGCGGGGACTTTCTCTGGGGCCAACGTCCTGACTTTC.

This sequence joins TRBV6-1 and TRBJ2-7; possibly TRBD2 for D (7 bases). Germline CDR1 MNHNS, CDR2 SASEGT. V was clipped by 1 base and J by 7 bases, with 17 bases between them. This CDR3 is 15 amino acids long. The CDR3 protein is CASSEEVGGPGEQYF. CDR3 DNA: TGTGCCAGCAGTGAAGAGGTGGGGGGGCCCGGAGAGCAGTACTTC.

The chain joins TRBV18 to TRBJ2-7; a weak D match, TRBD1 (5 bases). This CDR3 spans 13 amino acids. The V end lost 2 bases, the J end lost 7 bases, and 12 bases lay between the germline ends. Looked up from germline, CDR1 is KGHSH and CDR2 is LQKENI. In DNA, the CDR3 is TGTGCCAGCTCACCAGGGGCAGGGCGGGAGCAGTACTTC. Residues: CASSPGAGREQYF.

The chain has TRBV9 and TRBJ1-1; no firm D call. V was pared by 4 bases and J by 1 base, with 11 bases between. Germline V gives CDR1 SGDLS, CDR2 YYNGEE. CDR3 length: 14 residues. CDR3 nucleotides: TGTGCCAGCAGCCTGGAGACGCAGAACACTGAAGCTTTCTTT. It encodes CASSLETQNTEAFF.

In this sample, this clone turned up a few times. The CDR3 DNA sequence: TGTGCCAGTACCCCCGGGGAGAGAAACTATGGCTACACCTTC. Its translation: CASTPGERNYGYTF. This sequence joins TRBV19 and TRBJ1-2; D unclear. The V gene lost 7 bases and the J gene lost 2 bases, with 14 bases spanning the gap. Germline V CDR1 and CDR2: LNHDA, SQIVND (reference sequence). The CDR3 has 14 residues.

The rearrangement links TRBV10-3 to TRBJ2-5, with D possibly matching TRBD2 (6 bases). The CDR3 has 15 amino acids. Per the germline V gene, CDR1 is ENHRY and CDR2 is SYGVKD. Trimming stripped 4 bases from V and 1 base from J, with 13 bases between. CDR3 amino acids: CAISVGGAIQETQYF. CDR3 DNA sequence: TGTGCCATCAGTGTCGGCGGGGCTATCCAAGAGACCCAGTACTTC.

This chain links TRBV6-1 with TRBJ1-1, with D perhaps TRBD1 (5 bases). The germline CDR1 and CDR2 sequences are MNHNS and SASEGT. Trimming took off 6 bases at V and 4 bases at J, with 12 bases between the two ends. CDR3 length: 13 residues. As DNA, the CDR3 is TGTGCCAGCAGGGGGCGGTTGGGCACTGAAGCTTTCTTT. This translates into CASRGRLGTEAFF.

The chain is built from TRBV30 and TRBJ1-2; D gene unclear. V lost 3 bases to trimming and J lost 4 bases, with 6 bases between them. The CDR3 loop spans 11 amino acids. The germline V gene encodes CDR1 GTSNPN and CDR2 SVGIG (reference sequence). The chain's CDR3 is CAWRPFYGYTF. CDR3 bases: TGTGCCTGGAGACCCTTCTATGGCTACACCTTC.

In this sample, this clone turned up once. The chain is built from TRBV7-9 and TRBJ2-1; 8 bases are shared with TRBD2. The CDR3 has 17 residues. CDR1 and CDR2 from the germline V gene are SEHNR and FQNEAQ (reference sequence). V was pared by 5 bases and J by 3 bases, with 12 bases of the junction left unmatched. The CDR3 DNA follows: TGTGCCAGCAGCCCCGGGGGGCGGGGGGCCTTCTACAATGAGCAGTTCTTC. Protein product: CASSPGGRGAFYNEQFF. Using reference TRBV7-9 and TRBJ2-1 for the parts outside the CDR3, the full variable domain is DTGVSQNPRHKITKRGQNVTFRCDPISEHNRLYWYRQTLGQGPEFLTYFQNEAQLEKSRLLSDRFSAERPKGSFSTLEIQRTEQGDSAMYLCASSPGGRGAFYNEQFFGPGTRLTVL.

The CDR3 DNA sequence: TGTGCCAGCAGTCGCTCGGAGGAGACCCAGTACTTC. Translating it yields CASSRSEETQYF. The V call is TRBV6-1, the J call TRBJ2-5, with D unresolved. Trimming took 5 bases from V and 5 from J, leaving 9 bases between them. CDR3 length equals 12 residues. Germline V lookup: CDR1 MNHNS, CDR2 SASEGT.

The chain recombines TRBV19 with TRBJ2-1, with 8 bases that match TRBD2. In germline, CDR1 is LNHDA, CDR2 SQIVND (reference sequence). Trimming removed 1 base from V and 6 bases from J; junction bases left unmatched: 2. The CDR3 is 14 residues long. The DNA for the CDR3 is TGTGCCAGTAGTATAGGTAGCGGGGCCAATGAGCAGTTCTTC. Its protein product is CASSIGSGANEQFF. Using reference TRBV19 and TRBJ2-1 for the parts outside the CDR3, the full variable domain is DGGITQSPKYLFRKEGQNVTLSCEQNLNHDAMYWYRQDPGQGLRLIYYSQIVNDFQKGDIAEGYSVSREKKESFPLTVTSAQKNPTAFYLCASSIGSGANEQFFGPGTRLTVL.

This chain links TRBV19 with TRBJ2-3; 11 nucleotides match TRBD2. The CDR3 loop spans 15 amino acids. Looked up from germline, CDR1 is LNHDA and CDR2 is SQIVND (reference sequence). J was trimmed by 3 bases and V by 7 bases; bases with no gene match: 6. The CDR3 protein is CASTKTSGVTDTQYF. CDR3 coding DNA: TGTGCCAGTACCAAGACTAGCGGGGTAACAGATACGCAGTATTTT. The full variable domain, its missing parts supplied by reference TRBV19 and TRBJ2-3, is DGGITQSPKYLFRKEGQNVTLSCEQNLNHDAMYWYRQDPGQGLRLIYYSQIVNDFQKGDIAEGYSVSREKKESFPLTVTSAQKNPTAFYLCASTKTSGVTDTQYFGPGTRLTVL.

V usage is TRBV29-1 and J usage is TRBJ1-2; D is uncertain. CDR3 length: 13 amino acids. The V gene lost 3 bases and the J gene lost 6 bases, with 14 bases spanning the gap. Germline-derived CDR1 and CDR2 are SQVTM and ANQGSEA. The CDR3 spells CSVDAGLSHGYTF. CDR3 sequence (DNA): TGCAGCGTTGATGCGGGGTTGAGTCATGGCTACACCTTC.

J is TRBJ1-1 and V is TRBV21-1; the D call in the table, TRBD1, was not verified against the DNA. TRBV21-1 is a listed pseudogene. The CDR3 covers 17 residues. The DNA for the CDR3 is TGTGCCAGCAGCAAAGTTCGAGAAAAGGGGGCGATCCCTGAAGCTTTCTTT. Residues: CASSKVREKGAIPEAFF.

The chain recombines TRBV9 with TRBJ2-5; TRBD1 matches 7 bases. The CDR3 spans 14 residues. Germline CDR1 is SGDLS and CDR2 is YYNGEE. The V and J ends lost 4 bases and 2 bases, in that order; junction bases with no gene match: 5. The DNA for the CDR3 is TGTGCCAGCAGCACCGGGACAGCTCAAGAGACCCAGTACTTC. Its translation is CASSTGTAQETQYF.

On this clone: The identical CDR3 is also encoded by other nucleotide sequences in the sample. The chain links TRBV7-3 to TRBJ2-6; possibly TRBD1 for D (5 bases). Germline assignment: CDR1 SGHTA and CDR2 FQGTGA. This CDR3 is 15 amino acids long. V was shortened by 1 base and J by 2 bases, with 6 bases between the two germline ends. The CDR3 region is CASSLRGPGANVLTF. As DNA, the CDR3 is TGTGCCAGCAGCTTAAGGGGCCCTGGGGCCAACGTCCTGACTTTC.

The chain recombines TRBV11-2 with TRBJ1-1, with a possible D match to TRBD1 (5 bases). CDR1 is SGHAT and CDR2 is FQNNGV in the germline V gene. Between the trimmed V and J ends, which lost 5 bases and 4 bases, there was a span of 11 bases. This CDR3 has 13 amino acids. The CDR3, as DNA: TGTGCCAGCAGCCCCCAGACAGTCACTGAAGCTTTCTTT. Translated: CASSPQTVTEAFF.

The genes are TRBV28 and TRBJ2-7; TRBD2 agrees at 16 bases. The CDR3 length is 17 residues. Trimming cost V 5 bases and J 4 bases; bases outside gene matches: 8. The germline V gene has CDR1 MDHEN and CDR2 SYDVKM. For the CDR3, the DNA is TGTGCCAGCAGTCCGTGGGGACTAGCGGGGGGGCAGTACGAGCAGTACTTC. Translated, it gives CASSPWGLAGGQYEQYF.

The rearrangement uses TRBV2 and TRBJ1-1; no definite D call. Trimming took off 4 bases at V and 0 bases at J, with 3 bases between the two ends. The CDR3 has 12 residues. Germline CDR1 SNHLY, CDR2 FYNNEI. The CDR3 bases are TGTGCCAGCAGTGTTATGAACACTGAAGCTTTCTTT. Translated: CASSVMNTEAFF.

The chain couples TRBV5-5 to TRBJ2-7, with D perhaps TRBD2 (5 bases). Germline V gene lookup returns CDR1 SGHKS and CDR2 YYEKEE (reference sequence). This CDR3 region has 15 residues. V was cut by 4 bases and J by 1 base, with 15 bases left in between. CDR3 DNA: TGTGCCAGCAGCCCCGGGGTTGGACTTTCCTACGAGCAGTACTTC. It encodes CASSPGVGLSYEQYF.

V and J are TRBV12-5 and TRBJ1-6; D is undetermined. Germline values: CDR1 LGHNT, CDR2 FRNRAP. The CDR3 is made up of 13 amino acids. Trimming cost V 2 bases and J 6 bases, with 5 bases left between them. In DNA form, the CDR3 reads TGTGCTAGTGGTTTGAGTACTAATTCACCCCTCCACTTT. Amino acids: CASGLSTNSPLHF.